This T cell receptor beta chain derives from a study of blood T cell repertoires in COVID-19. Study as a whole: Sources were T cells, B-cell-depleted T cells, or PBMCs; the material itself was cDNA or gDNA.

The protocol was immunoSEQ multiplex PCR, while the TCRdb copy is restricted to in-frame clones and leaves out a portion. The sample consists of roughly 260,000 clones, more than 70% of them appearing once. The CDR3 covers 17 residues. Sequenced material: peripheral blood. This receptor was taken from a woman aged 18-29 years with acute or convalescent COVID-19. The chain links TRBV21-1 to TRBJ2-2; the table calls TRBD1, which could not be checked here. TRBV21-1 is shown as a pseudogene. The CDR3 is CASSKEPQGAWTGELFF. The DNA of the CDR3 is TGTGCCAGCAGCAAGGAACCGCAGGGGGCCTGGACCGGGGAGCTGTTTTTT.